This T cell receptor (beta chain) was identified in a study of tissue T cells after allogeneic stem cell transplantation. The study's findings and limits: Blood and spleen captured only part of the tissue TCR repertoire.

Measured with immunoSEQ multiplex PCR; TCRdb has only the in-frame clones, and not every one. The profile shows 3,500 to 4,500 clones, roughly 45% of them singletons. V lost 5 bases, J lost 0 bases, and 4 bases stayed unmatched. This CDR3 is built from 16 residues. Looked up from germline, CDR1 is SNHLY and CDR2 is FYNGKV (reference sequence). Of note for this clone: Its antigen is unidentified. The germline and genes are mouse ones. Sequencing ends 1 residue short of the CDR3 end; the germline J gene provides the rest.

The time point is: mouse harvest day 14 after allogeneic transplant. The graft held 10^6 splenic CD5+ T cells and 10^7 T-cell-depleted bone marrow cells. The rearrangement joins TRBV3 to TRBJ1-6, with 7 bases fitting TRBD1. TRBJ1-6 falls under the ORF class, with uncertain function. This receptor was taken from a female BALB/c mouse given C57BL/6 T cells with graft-versus-host disease after an allogeneic hematopoietic cell transplant. What was sequenced was gut tissue. The CDR3 reads CASSRTGYSYNSPLYF. The part of the CDR3 DNA that was read is TGTGCCAGCAGCAGGACAGGTTATTCCTATAATTCGCCCCTCTAC.